The rows below give T cell receptor beta chains drawn from one sample of a study of blood T cell repertoires in COVID-19. Clones were read by immunoSEQ multiplex PCR, and TCRdb kept only the in-frame ones, dropping some. Among more than 250,000 clones listed, 70% to 90% were seen once. Sequenced sample: peripheral blood. Source of these receptors: a man aged 50 to 59 with active or convalescent COVID-19. The CDR3 runs from the conserved cysteine through the conserved F or W. A D gene is named only where the DNA matches it firmly. Clone size is given for some rows only: seen once, a few or many times, or a class if the clone is expanded.

clone_size: once; v_call: TRBV5-6; j_call: TRBJ2-4; d_call: -; cdr3_nt: TGTGCCAGCGCCAACCTCCGGAATGGGGCGGCCAAAAACATTCAGTACTTC; cdr3_aa: CASANLRNGAAKNIQYF
clone_size: few; v_call: TRBV10-3; j_call: TRBJ1-2; d_call: -; cdr3_nt: TGTGCCATCAGTAGCACTAGGACAGAGTATGGCTACACCTTC; cdr3_aa: CAISSTRTEYGYTF
clone_size: -; v_call: TRBV14; j_call: TRBJ1-2; d_call: -; cdr3_nt: TGTGCCAGCAGCTGGAGGCAGGCCGGCTATGGCTACACCTTC; cdr3_aa: CASSWRQAGYGYTF
clone_size: -; v_call: TRBV12-3/TRBV12-4; j_call: TRBJ1-6; d_call: -; cdr3_nt: TGTGCCAGCAGTTCCGCCGGGAGTTCACCCCTCCACTTT; cdr3_aa: CASSSAGSSPLHF
clone_size: -; v_call: TRBV5-1; j_call: TRBJ1-1; d_call: -; cdr3_nt: TGCGCCAGCAGCTACACAGGTTCGACTGAAGCTTTCTTT; cdr3_aa: CASSYTGSTEAFF
clone_size: -; v_call: TRBV7-3; j_call: TRBJ2-1; d_call: -; cdr3_nt: TGTGCCAGCAGCCAAGGGGCGGGACTTAGCAATGAGCAGTTCTTC; cdr3_aa: CASSQGAGLSNEQFF
clone_size: -; v_call: TRBV7-6; j_call: TRBJ2-1; d_call: TRBD2; cdr3_nt: TGTGCCAGCAGCTTAGAAGCGGGGGCCTACAATGAGCAGTTCTTC; cdr3_aa: CASSLEAGAYNEQFF
clone_size: once; v_call: TRBV15; j_call: TRBJ2-5; d_call: -; cdr3_nt: TGTGCCACCAGCAGAGATCTTCAAGAGACCCAGTACTTC; cdr3_aa: CATSRDLQETQYF
clone_size: once; v_call: TRBV5-1; j_call: TRBJ1-6; d_call: -; cdr3_nt: TGCGCCAGCAGCTCAGGTTACAGTTCCTATAATTCACCCCTCCACTTT; cdr3_aa: CASSSGYSSYNSPLHF
clone_size: -; v_call: TRBV11-2; j_call: TRBJ1-2; d_call: TRBD1; cdr3_nt: TGTGCCAGCAGCTTAAGAGCCAGGGGGACCTATGGCTACACCTTC; cdr3_aa: CASSLRARGTYGYTF
clone_size: -; v_call: TRBV25-1; j_call: TRBJ2-7; d_call: TRBD1; cdr3_nt: TGTGCCAGCACAGTACAGGGGGCGAACCACGAGCAGTACTTC; cdr3_aa: CASTVQGANHEQYF
clone_size: once; v_call: TRBV11-1; j_call: TRBJ2-7; d_call: TRBD1; cdr3_nt: TGTGCCAGCAGCTTTGGGACAGGGGTCTACGAGCAGTACTTC; cdr3_aa: CASSFGTGVYEQYF
clone_size: few; v_call: TRBV6-5; j_call: TRBJ2-3; d_call: TRBD2; cdr3_nt: TGTGCCAGCAGCGTTAAGCGGGGGGGGGGAGCGGGGCAGTATTTT; cdr3_aa: CASSVKRGGGAGQYF
clone_size: -; v_call: TRBV28; j_call: TRBJ1-4; d_call: -; cdr3_nt: TGTGCCAGCAGTTCCCCCTCTCTCCTCCTCGTTAATGAAAAACTGTTTTTT; cdr3_aa: CASSSPSLLLVNEKLFF
clone_size: few; v_call: TRBV27; j_call: TRBJ1-1; d_call: TRBD1; cdr3_nt: TGTGCCAGCAGTTTATCGGGCAGGGGGCCTCAGAACACTGAAGCTTTCTTT; cdr3_aa: CASSLSGRGPQNTEAFF
clone_size: -; v_call: TRBV5-6; j_call: TRBJ1-2; d_call: -; cdr3_nt: TGTGCCAGCAGCTTGGGGGGCAACTATGGCTACACCTTC; cdr3_aa: CASSLGGNYGYTF
clone_size: -; v_call: TRBV28; j_call: TRBJ2-1; d_call: -; cdr3_nt: TGTGCCAGCAGTTTATTTAGGTTGGGGGCGCGGGAGCAGTTCTTC; cdr3_aa: CASSLFRLGAREQFF
clone_size: -; v_call: TRBV4-1; j_call: TRBJ2-3; d_call: TRBD2; cdr3_nt: TGCGCCAGCAGCCAAGGTGATAGCGGGAGAGCAGATACGCAGTATTTT; cdr3_aa: CASSQGDSGRADTQYF
clone_size: -; v_call: TRBV7-9; j_call: TRBJ1-1; d_call: -; cdr3_nt: TGTGCCAGCAGCTTACCCCGTACTGAAGCTTTCTTT; cdr3_aa: CASSLPRTEAFF
clone_size: once; v_call: TRBV25-1; j_call: TRBJ2-5; d_call: -; cdr3_nt: TGTGCCAGCAGTGAATCCTCCTCGGTGTACTTC; cdr3_aa: CASSESSSVYF
clone_size: -; v_call: TRBV18; j_call: TRBJ2-2; d_call: TRBD2; cdr3_nt: TGTGCCAGCTCACCACTATCTAGCGGGAGATGGACCGGGGAGCTGTTTTTT; cdr3_aa: CASSPLSSGRWTGELFF
clone_size: -; v_call: TRBV15; j_call: TRBJ2-7; d_call: -; cdr3_nt: TGTGCCACCAGCAGAGAACCTAGGGGTGAGCAGTACTTC; cdr3_aa: CATSREPRGEQYF
clone_size: -; v_call: TRBV6-5; j_call: TRBJ2-3; d_call: TRBD1; cdr3_nt: TGTGCCAGCAGTTACAGGGGGCTGAAGGATACGCAGTATTTT; cdr3_aa: CASSYRGLKDTQYF
clone_size: -; v_call: TRBV6-5; j_call: TRBJ2-7; d_call: TRBD2; cdr3_nt: TGTGCCAGCAGTCCTCCGACTAGCGGGAGGCACGAGCAGTACTTC; cdr3_aa: CASSPPTSGRHEQYF
clone_size: -; v_call: TRBV25-1; j_call: TRBJ1-6; d_call: -; cdr3_nt: TGTGCCAGCAGTGGCCTATATCGGAATTCACCCCTCCACTTT; cdr3_aa: CASSGLYRNSPLHF
clone_size: -; v_call: TRBV18; j_call: TRBJ1-2; d_call: -; cdr3_nt: TGTGCCAGCTCCCCCGGACTCCCAGGGGAGAACTATGGCTACACCTTC; cdr3_aa: CASSPGLPGENYGYTF
clone_size: -; v_call: TRBV3-1/TRBV3-2; j_call: TRBJ1-4; d_call: -; cdr3_nt: TGTGCCAGCAGCGACCCAGGCTCAACTAATGAAAAACTGTTTTTT; cdr3_aa: CASSDPGSTNEKLFF
clone_size: -; v_call: TRBV11-3; j_call: TRBJ1-5; d_call: -; cdr3_nt: TGTGCCAGCAGCTTGGTTATTGGACAGCTCAATCAGCCCCAGCATTTT; cdr3_aa: CASSLVIGQLNQPQHF
clone_size: -; v_call: TRBV29-1; j_call: TRBJ1-1; d_call: TRBD1; cdr3_nt: TGCAGCGTTGACGGACAGGGGGCAGCTGAAGCTTTCTTT; cdr3_aa: CSVDGQGAAEAFF
clone_size: -; v_call: TRBV5-6; j_call: TRBJ2-7; d_call: TRBD1; cdr3_nt: TGTGCCAGCAGCTTGGCGGGACAGGGAAACTGGGACGAGCAGTACTTC; cdr3_aa: CASSLAGQGNWDEQYF
clone_size: -; v_call: TRBV19; j_call: TRBJ1-2; d_call: -; cdr3_nt: TGTGCCAGTAGTATGGGGGGGGCCGACTATGGCTACACCTTC; cdr3_aa: CASSMGGADYGYTF
clone_size: -; v_call: TRBV5-1; j_call: TRBJ1-1; d_call: -; cdr3_nt: TGCGCCAGCAGCTTGAATGGACAGAAGAACACTGAAGCTTTCTTT; cdr3_aa: CASSLNGQKNTEAFF
clone_size: -; v_call: TRBV10-3; j_call: TRBJ1-4; d_call: TRBD1; cdr3_nt: TGTGCCATCATCAAAAAGGGGACAGGGAATGAAAAACTGTTTTTT; cdr3_aa: CAIIKKGTGNEKLFF
clone_size: -; v_call: TRBV2; j_call: TRBJ1-2; d_call: -; cdr3_nt: TGTGCCAGGAGGGACTATGGCTACACCTTC; cdr3_aa: CARRDYGYTF
clone_size: -; v_call: TRBV19; j_call: TRBJ1-2; d_call: TRBD1; cdr3_nt: TGTGCCAGTAGTATCACAGGGGCGTCTGTCGGCTACACCTTC; cdr3_aa: CASSITGASVGYTF
clone_size: -; v_call: TRBV9; j_call: TRBJ2-1; d_call: TRBD1; cdr3_nt: TGTGCCAGCAGCGCCGAGGGGGCGCTTATGAATGAGCAGTTCTTC; cdr3_aa: CASSAEGALMNEQFF
clone_size: -; v_call: TRBV5-1; j_call: TRBJ2-1; d_call: TRBD2; cdr3_nt: TGCGCCAGCAGCTCGGGGCGGACTAGCGGGAGGGCCGGTGAGCAGTTCTTC; cdr3_aa: CASSSGRTSGRAGEQFF
clone_size: -; v_call: TRBV30; j_call: TRBJ1-4; d_call: -; cdr3_nt: TGTGCCTGGGTAAATGATGAAAAACTGTTTTTT; cdr3_aa: CAWVNDEKLFF
clone_size: few; v_call: TRBV4-1; j_call: TRBJ1-2; d_call: -; cdr3_nt: TGCGCCAGCAGCCAACCGGACAGCAACTATGGCTACACCTTC; cdr3_aa: CASSQPDSNYGYTF
clone_size: -; v_call: TRBV14; j_call: TRBJ2-7; d_call: TRBD2; cdr3_nt: TGTGCCAGCAGCCATGCTAGCGGACTCTACGAGCAGTACTTC; cdr3_aa: CASSHASGLYEQYF
clone_size: few; v_call: TRBV7-2; j_call: TRBJ1-2; d_call: -; cdr3_nt: TGTGCCAGCAGCTTAGATCCAGGGCCTGGGTATGGCTACACCTTC; cdr3_aa: CASSLDPGPGYGYTF
clone_size: -; v_call: TRBV29-1; j_call: TRBJ1-1; d_call: TRBD1; cdr3_nt: TGCAGCGTTCAAGTCGGGACAGCAAACACTGAAGCTTTCTTT; cdr3_aa: CSVQVGTANTEAFF
clone_size: -; v_call: TRBV7-8; j_call: TRBJ2-5; d_call: TRBD2; cdr3_nt: TGTGCCAGCAGCCAGAGGCTAGCGGGAGTGGAGACCCAGTACTTC; cdr3_aa: CASSQRLAGVETQYF